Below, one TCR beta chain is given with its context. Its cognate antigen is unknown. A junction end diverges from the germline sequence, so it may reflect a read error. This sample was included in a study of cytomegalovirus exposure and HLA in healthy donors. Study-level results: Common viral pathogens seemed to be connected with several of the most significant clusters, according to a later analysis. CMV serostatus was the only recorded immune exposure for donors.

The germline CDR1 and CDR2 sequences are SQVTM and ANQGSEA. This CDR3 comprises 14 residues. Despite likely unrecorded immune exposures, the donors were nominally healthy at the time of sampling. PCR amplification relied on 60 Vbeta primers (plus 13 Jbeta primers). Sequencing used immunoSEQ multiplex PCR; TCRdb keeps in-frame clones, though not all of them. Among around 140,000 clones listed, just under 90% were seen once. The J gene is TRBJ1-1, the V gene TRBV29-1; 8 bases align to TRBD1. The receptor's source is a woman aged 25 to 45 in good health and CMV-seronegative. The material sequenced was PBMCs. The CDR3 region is CSVEVQGVHTEALF. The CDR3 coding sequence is TGCAGCGTTGAAGTACAGGGGGTACACACTGAAGCTCTCTTT.